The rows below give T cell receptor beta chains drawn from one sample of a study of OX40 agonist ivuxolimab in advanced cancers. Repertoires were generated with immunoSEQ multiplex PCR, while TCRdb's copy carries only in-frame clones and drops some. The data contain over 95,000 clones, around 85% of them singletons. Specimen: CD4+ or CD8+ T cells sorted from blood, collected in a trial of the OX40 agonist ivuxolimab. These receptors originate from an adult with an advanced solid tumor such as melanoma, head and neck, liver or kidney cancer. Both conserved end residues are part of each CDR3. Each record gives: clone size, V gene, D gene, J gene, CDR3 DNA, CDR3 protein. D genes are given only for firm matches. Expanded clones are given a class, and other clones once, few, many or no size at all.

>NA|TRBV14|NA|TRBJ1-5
TGTGCCAGCAGCCAAGATGGGGACCAGCCCCAGCATTTT
CASSQDGDQPQHF
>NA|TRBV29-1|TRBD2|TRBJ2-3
TGCAGCGTCCGCGGGAGGGTAGCGGGACCCACAGATACGCAGTATTTT
CSVRGRVAGPTDTQYF
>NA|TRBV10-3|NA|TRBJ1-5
TGTGCCATCAGTGAGAGGGCAGGGACGGCTTACAATCAGCCCCAGCATTTT
CAISERAGTAYNQPQHF
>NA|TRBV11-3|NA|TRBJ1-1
TGTGCCAGCAGCCCCCGCTCCAATTCCTGGGGTTTCTTT
CASSPRSNSWGFF
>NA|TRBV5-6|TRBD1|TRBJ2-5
TGTGCCAGCAGCTCCGGCCGGGACAGATACCAAGAGACCCAGTACTTC
CASSSGRDRYQETQYF
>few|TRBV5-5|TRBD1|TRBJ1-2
TGTGCCAGCAGCGACAGGGCTGCCCATGGCTACACCTTC
CASSDRAAHGYTF
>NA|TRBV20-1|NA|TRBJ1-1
TGCAGTGCGCCTGACCCCCCTGAAGCTTTCTTT
CSAPDPPEAFF
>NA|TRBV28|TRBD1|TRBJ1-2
TGTGCCAGCAGTCCAATCCGGACAGGGGGTTCCTATGGCTACACCTTC
CASSPIRTGGSYGYTF
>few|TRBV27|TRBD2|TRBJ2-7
TGTGCCAGCAGGCCAAGGACTAGCGGGAGGAACGAGCAGTACTTC
CASRPRTSGRNEQYF
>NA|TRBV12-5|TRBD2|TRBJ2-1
TGTGCTAGTGGTTTGGTAGGGAGGGGTGGCCTGGCAAGGAGCTCCTACAATGAGCAGTTCTTC
CASGLVGRGGLARSSYNEQFF
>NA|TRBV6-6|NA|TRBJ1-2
TGTGCCAGCACCATACCGCGGGACGCAGCTGGCTACACCTTC
CASTIPRDAAGYTF
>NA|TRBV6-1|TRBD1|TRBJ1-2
TGTGCCAGCAGCCTTGGACAGGGGGATGGCTACACCTTC
CASSLGQGDGYTF
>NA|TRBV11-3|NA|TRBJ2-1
TGTGCCAGCAGCTTGACGAGAGGATCCAATGAGCAGTTCTTC
CASSLTRGSNEQFF
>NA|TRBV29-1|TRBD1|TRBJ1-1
TGCAGCGTTGATCGACAGGGGGCAGGGTACACTGAAGCTTTCTTT
CSVDRQGAGYTEAFF
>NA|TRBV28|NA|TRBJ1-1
TGTGCCAGCGCCACGAGCCGGCGGGAAGCTTTCTTT
CASATSRREAFF
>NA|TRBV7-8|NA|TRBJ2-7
TGTGCCAGCAGCCACACCCAGGAATCGTTCGAGCAGTACTTC
CASSHTQESFEQYF
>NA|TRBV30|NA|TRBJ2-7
TGTGCCTGGAGTGTAACTGACGGCCTGTACGAGCAGTACTTC
CAWSVTDGLYEQYF
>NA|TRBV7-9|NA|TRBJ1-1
TGTGCCAGCAGCTCGACAGGCAGGAGCCACACTGAAGCTTTCTTT
CASSSTGRSHTEAFF
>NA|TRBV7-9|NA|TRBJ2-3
TGTGCCAGCAGCTCGGACAGAAGCACAGATACGCAGTATTTT
CASSSDRSTDTQYF
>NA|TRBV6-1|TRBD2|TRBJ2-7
TGTGCCAGCAGGCCGAGCGGGAGAAACGAGCAGTACTTC
CASRPSGRNEQYF
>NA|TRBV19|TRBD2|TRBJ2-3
TGTGCCAGTAGTATATTTCGTGCGTCTAGCGGGGACACAGATACGCAGTATTTT
CASSIFRASSGDTDTQYF
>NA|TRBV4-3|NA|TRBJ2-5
TGCGCCAGCAGCCAAGATGGGGCAGTACCCCAAGAGACCCAGTACTTC
CASSQDGAVPQETQYF
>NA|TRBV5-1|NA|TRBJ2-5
TGCGCCAGCAGCTTGAGGCAGGGTCAAGAGACCCAGTACTTC
CASSLRQGQETQYF
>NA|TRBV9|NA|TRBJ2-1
TGTGCCAGCAGCGCTATGCTCCCCAATGAGCAGTTCTTC
CASSAMLPNEQFF
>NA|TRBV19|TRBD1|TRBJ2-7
TGTGCCAGTAGTAAAGTAGGGACAGGGAAGACCTACGAGCAGTACTTC
CASSKVGTGKTYEQYF
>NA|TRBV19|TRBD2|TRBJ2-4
TGTGCCAGTAGTCGAGCTAGCGGTGGGAAAAACATTCAGTACTTC
CASSRASGGKNIQYF
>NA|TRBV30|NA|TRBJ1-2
TGTGCCTGGAGCGTCGTGCTTCACTATGGCTACACCTTC
CAWSVVLHYGYTF
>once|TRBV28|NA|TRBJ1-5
TGTGCCAGCGTGCGGGGGTATACGCCCCAGCATTTT
CASVRGYTPQHF
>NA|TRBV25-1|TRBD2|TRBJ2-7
TGTGCCAGCAGGGGCCCGACTAGCGGGGTCTCCTACGAGCAGTACTTC
CASRGPTSGVSYEQYF
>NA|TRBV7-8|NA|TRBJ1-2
TGTGCCAGCAGCTTATCCCCCCAACCCGGGGGATGCACCTTC
CASSLSPQPGGCTF
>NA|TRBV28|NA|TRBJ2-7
TGTGCCAGCAGTTTGGGAACGATTGGGTCGCGCGAGCAGTACTTC
CASSLGTIGSREQYF
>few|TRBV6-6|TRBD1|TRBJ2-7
TGTGCCAGCAGTCGCGGGACAGGGCTCAACGAGCAGTACTTC
CASSRGTGLNEQYF
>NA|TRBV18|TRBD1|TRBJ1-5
TGTGCCAGCTCACCTGCAGGGGGTTACAATCAGCCCCAGCATTTT
CASSPAGGYNQPQHF
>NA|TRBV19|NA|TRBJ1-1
TGTGCCAGTTCCCCTATCATGAACACTGAAGCTTTCTTT
CASSPIMNTEAFF
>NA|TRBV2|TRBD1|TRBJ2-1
TGTGCCAGCAGGGCCGAACAGGGGGCCTACAATGAGCAGTTCTTC
CASRAEQGAYNEQFF
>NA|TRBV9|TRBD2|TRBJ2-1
TGTGCCAGCAGCGAAGCGGGGGGACCATCCTACAATGAGCAGTTCTTC
CASSEAGGPSYNEQFF
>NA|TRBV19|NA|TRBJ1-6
TGTGCCAGTAGGAGAGGGGTGGGGGGTTCACCCCTCCACTTT
CASRRGVGGSPLHF
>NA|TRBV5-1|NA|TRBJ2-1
TGCGCCAGCAGCTTCACGGCTATCCCTGAGCAGTTCTTC
CASSFTAIPEQFF
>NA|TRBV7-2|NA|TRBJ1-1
TGTGCCAGCAGCTTCACGGGACCCACTGAAGCTTTCTTT
CASSFTGPTEAFF
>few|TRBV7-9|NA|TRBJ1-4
TGTGCCAGCAGCTTGGGGCAGAATAATGAAAAACTGTTTTTT
CASSLGQNNEKLFF
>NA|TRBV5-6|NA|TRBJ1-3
TGTGCCAGCAGCTTGGCGGCGGGTGGAAACACCATATATTTT
CASSLAAGGNTIYF
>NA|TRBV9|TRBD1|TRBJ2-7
TGTGCCAGCAGCACGGGGACAGGCTACGAGCAGTACTTC
CASSTGTGYEQYF
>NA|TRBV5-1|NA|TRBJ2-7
TGCGCCAGCAGCGCGGCCCCCGGCTCCTTCGGGGAGCAGTACTTC
CASSAAPGSFGEQYF
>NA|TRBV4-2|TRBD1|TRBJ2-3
TGTGCCAGCAGCCTAACGGACAGGGCGGCCACAGATACGCAGTATTTT
CASSLTDRAATDTQYF
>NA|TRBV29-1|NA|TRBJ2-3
TGCAGCGTTGTAGGGGGGGATGGAAATACGCAGTATTTT
CSVVGGDGNTQYF
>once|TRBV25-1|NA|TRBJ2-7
TGTGCCAGCAGTGAATTTTTCCAGGGCTTGGGGGAGCAGTACTTC
CASSEFFQGLGEQYF
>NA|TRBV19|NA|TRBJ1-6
TGTGCCAGTATGAAGCAGGGAGGTTTTGGCTCCTATAATTCACCCCTCCACTTT
CASMKQGGFGSYNSPLHF
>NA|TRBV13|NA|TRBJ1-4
TGTGCCAGCAGCTTAGAAGGGGCTGGTGAAAAACTGTTTTTT
CASSLEGAGEKLFF
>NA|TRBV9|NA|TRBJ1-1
TGTGCCAGCAGCGGAGACAGTTTGAACACTGAAGCTTTCTTT
CASSGDSLNTEAFF
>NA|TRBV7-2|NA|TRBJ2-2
TGTGCCAGCAGTTTAACCGGGGAGCTGTTTTTT
CASSLTGELFF
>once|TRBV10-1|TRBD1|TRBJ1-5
TGCGCCAGCAGTGAGCGCCGACAGGGCCAGCCCCAGCATTTT
CASSERRQGQPQHF
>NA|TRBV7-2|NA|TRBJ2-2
TGTGCCAGCACCCCTTATAACGGGGAGCTGTTTTTT
CASTPYNGELFF
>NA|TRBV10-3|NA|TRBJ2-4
TGTGCCATCAGTGACCCCGGGTGGGGAGGAAACATTCAGTACTTC
CAISDPGWGGNIQYF
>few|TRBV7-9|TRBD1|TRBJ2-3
TGTGCCAGCAGCTTCGGACAGGGGAACACAGATACGCAGTATTTT
CASSFGQGNTDTQYF
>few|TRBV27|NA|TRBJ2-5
TGTGCCAGCAGTGCACCTGGCGAGACCCAGTACTTC
CASSAPGETQYF